This T cell receptor (beta chain) was profiled in a study of T cells after yellow fever vaccination. TCRdb redid the calling of the 5' RACE reads with MiXCR, one entry per CDR3 protein. There are just over 250,000 distinct CDR3 sequences in the sample; around 4.9% occur only once, and around 3.5% lies in the top ten. The germline V gene encodes CDR1 SGHNT and CDR2 YYREEE (reference sequence). The CDR3 extends over 14 amino acids. The ends were cut back, 2 bases at V and 0 bases at J, with 9 bases in the middle. The V call is TRBV5-4, the J call TRBJ2-7; D might be TRBD2 (5 bases). Sequenced material: CD4+ T cells sorted from PBMCs, taken on the day of the yellow fever booster vaccination. The clonotype comes from a man younger than 35 who received the YFV17D yellow fever vaccine. CDR3 sequence (DNA): TGTGCCAGCAGCTTAAAAGGAGGCTCCTACGAGCAGTACTTC. It specifies CASSLKGGSYEQYF.